This T cell receptor beta chain is drawn from a study of cytomegalovirus exposure and HLA in healthy donors. As for this clone: Its antigen is as yet unknown.

Study-wide results and limits: Among the sequence variants, a highly shared cluster was likely an artifact of sequencing. In a later analysis, TCR beta V- and J-gene trimming showed a link to a missense DCLRE1C variant. In vitro work confirmed that a few CMV-associated chains recognize CMV antigens. Altogether, about 160 TCR beta chains were recorded as cytomegalovirus-associated.

The PCR was carried out with 60 Vbeta primers and 13 Jbeta primers. Method: immunoSEQ multiplex PCR; TCRdb's copy keeps in-frame clones and lacks some. The sample includes about 170,000 clones, around 80% of them seen just once. The sequenced sample was PBMCs. The sequence came from a woman in her forties or fifties in good health and CMV-seropositive.

The CDR3 region has the DNA TGTGCCAGCAGCGTAGAGAGACGGGACAGGGCCGCCCTGAACACTGAAGCTTTCTTT. It is translated as CASSVERRDRAALNTEAFF. The chain recombines TRBV9 with TRBJ1-1, with 9 positions matching TRBD1. The V gene's germline CDR1 is SGDLS and CDR2 YYNGEE. J was trimmed by 0 bases and V by 0 bases; bases with no gene match: 12. This CDR3 is built from 19 residues.